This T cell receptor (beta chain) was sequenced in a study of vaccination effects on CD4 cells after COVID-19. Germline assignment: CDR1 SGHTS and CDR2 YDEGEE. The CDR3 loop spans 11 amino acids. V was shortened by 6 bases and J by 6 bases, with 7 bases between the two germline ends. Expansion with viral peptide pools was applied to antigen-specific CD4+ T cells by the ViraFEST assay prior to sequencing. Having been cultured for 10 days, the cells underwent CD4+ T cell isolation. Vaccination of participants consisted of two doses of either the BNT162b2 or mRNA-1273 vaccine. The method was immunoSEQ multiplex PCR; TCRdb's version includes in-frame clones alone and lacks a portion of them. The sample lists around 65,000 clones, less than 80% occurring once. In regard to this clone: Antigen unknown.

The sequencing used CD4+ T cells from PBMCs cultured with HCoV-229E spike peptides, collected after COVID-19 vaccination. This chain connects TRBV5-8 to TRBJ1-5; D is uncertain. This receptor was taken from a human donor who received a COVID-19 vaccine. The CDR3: CASTRIQPQHF. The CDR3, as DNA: TGTGCCAGCACCCGAATTCAGCCCCAGCATTTT.